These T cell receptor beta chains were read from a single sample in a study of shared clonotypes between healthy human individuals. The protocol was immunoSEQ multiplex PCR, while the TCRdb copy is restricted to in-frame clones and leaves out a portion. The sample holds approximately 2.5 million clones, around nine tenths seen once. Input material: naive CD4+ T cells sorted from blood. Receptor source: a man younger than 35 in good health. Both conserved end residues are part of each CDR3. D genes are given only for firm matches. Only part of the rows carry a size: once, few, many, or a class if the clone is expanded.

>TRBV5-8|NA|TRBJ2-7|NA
TGTGCCAGCAGATATCGGGACTCCGCCTACGAGCAGTACTTC
CASRYRDSAYEQYF
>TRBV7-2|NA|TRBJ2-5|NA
TGTGCCAGCAGCCCTAGGTCCCTGGTGGAGACCCAGTACTTC
CASSPRSLVETQYF
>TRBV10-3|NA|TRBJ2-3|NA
TGTGCCATCAGTGAGGGGGCTGGAACTAGCACAGATACGCAGTATTTT
CAISEGAGTSTDTQYF
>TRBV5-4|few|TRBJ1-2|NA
TGTGCCAGCAGCCAACAGAGTATCTATGGCTACACCTTC
CASSQQSIYGYTF
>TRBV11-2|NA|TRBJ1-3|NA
TGTGCCAGCAGGACCTTGACGGGGAGCTCTGGAAACACCATATATTTT
CASRTLTGSSGNTIYF
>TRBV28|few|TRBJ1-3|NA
TGTGCCAGCAGTCCCAGCCTTTGGGGAAACACCATATATTTT
CASSPSLWGNTIYF
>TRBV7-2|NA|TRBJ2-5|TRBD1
TGTGCCAGCAGTCACGACAGGGGGATTAGGCTCGTAGAGACCCAGTACTTC
CASSHDRGIRLVETQYF
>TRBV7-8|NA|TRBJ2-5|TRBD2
TGTGCCAGCAGCTTAGAACTAGCGGGAAGGGAGACCCAGTACTTC
CASSLELAGRETQYF
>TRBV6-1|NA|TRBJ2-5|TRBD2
TGTGCCAGCAGTGGACAGGGGCAGACTAGCGGGAGGAGGGAGACCCAGTACTTC
CASSGQGQTSGRRETQYF
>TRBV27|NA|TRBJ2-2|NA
TGTGCCAGCAGTTTTGGGCCGGATCTCACCGGGGAGCTGTTTTTT
CASSFGPDLTGELFF
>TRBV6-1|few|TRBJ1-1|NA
TGTGCCAGCAGTGCAAAACCCAGCAGCAACACTGAAGCTTTCTTT
CASSAKPSSNTEAFF
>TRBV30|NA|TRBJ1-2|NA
TGTGCCTGGAGCACACGGTCTAACTATGGCTACACCTTC
CAWSTRSNYGYTF
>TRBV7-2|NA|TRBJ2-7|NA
TGTGCCAGCAGCCTTTCTTACGAGCAGTACTTC
CASSLSYEQYF
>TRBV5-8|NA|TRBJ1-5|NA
TGTGCCAGCAGCTTAGGGACAATCAATCAGCCCCAGCATTTT
CASSLGTINQPQHF
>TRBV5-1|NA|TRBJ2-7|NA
TGCGCCAGCAGCTTGGGTAGGGAAAACGACGAGCAGTACTTC
CASSLGRENDEQYF
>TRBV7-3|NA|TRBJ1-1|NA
TGTGCCAGCAGCGATACCTCGGGACGGACGTTGAGCACTGAAGCTTTCTTT
CASSDTSGRTLSTEAFF
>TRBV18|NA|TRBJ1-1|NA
TGTGCCAGCTCACTCCCCCCGTCCTCGAACACTGAAGCTTTCTTT
CASSLPPSSNTEAFF
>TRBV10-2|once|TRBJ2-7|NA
TGCGCCAGCAGTACCCTAGCCTACGAGCAGTACTTC
CASSTLAYEQYF
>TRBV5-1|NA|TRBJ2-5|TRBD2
TGCGCCAGCAGCGGAATACTAGCGGTTCAAGAGACCCAGTACTTC
CASSGILAVQETQYF
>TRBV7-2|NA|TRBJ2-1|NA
TGTGCCAGCAGAATTCGAGGGACCTTCGTCGTGGTAGGAAATGAGCAGTTCTTC
CASRIRGTFVVVGNEQFF
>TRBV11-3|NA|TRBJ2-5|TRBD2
TGTGCCAGCAGCCAAGGACTAGCGGGAGCTATGAGGGAGACCCAGTACTTC
CASSQGLAGAMRETQYF
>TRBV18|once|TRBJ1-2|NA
TGTGCCAGCTCACCCGAAGTCAACTATGGCTACACCTTC
CASSPEVNYGYTF
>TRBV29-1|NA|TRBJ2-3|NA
TGCAGCGTTGAAGCCGGGTCGGCAGATACGCAGTATTTT
CSVEAGSADTQYF
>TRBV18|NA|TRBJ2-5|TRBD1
TGTGCCAGCTCACTAGGGACAGTTGAAGAGACCCAGTACTTC
CASSLGTVEETQYF
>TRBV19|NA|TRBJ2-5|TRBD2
TGTGCCAGTAGTATAGGTCTAGCGGGGGGGTCGAAGACCCAGTACTTC
CASSIGLAGGSKTQYF
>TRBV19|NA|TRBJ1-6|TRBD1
TGTGCCAGTACAACATCCGACAGGGGGCTGGGTTCACCCCTCCACTTT
CASTTSDRGLGSPLHF
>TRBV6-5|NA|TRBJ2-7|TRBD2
TGTGCCAGCAGACGAACTAGCGGAGGGTTTTACTTC
CASRRTSGGFYF